This TCR beta chain was captured in a study of blood T cell repertoires in COVID-19. Study-level information: Collection of acute and convalescent COVID-19 samples took place in the United States, Italy and Spain. PBMCs, B-cell-depleted T cells, or T cells were the source of the cDNA or gDNA that made up the material.

Germline assignment: CDR1 SGHTA and CDR2 FQGNSA. V was clipped by 10 bases and J by 6 bases; unmatched bases: 11. This CDR3 region has 14 residues. How the authors handled the data: Cell counts per sample came from amplifying reference gene primers. Using immunoSEQ multiplex PCR, the repertoire was profiled, and TCRdb retains in-frame clones only, with some absent. V and J calls plus clone size are reproduced from that table; the DNA served to infer D and trimming. In the table there are about 40,000 clones, 80% to 90% of which are singletons. The TCR was taken from a man aged 35 to 55 with active COVID-19. The V call is TRBV7-2, the J call TRBJ2-3, with 9 bases that match TRBD2. The sequenced sample was peripheral blood. The CDR3 DNA sequence: TGTGCCACCACCCCGGGCGGGGGGGCGGATACGCAGTATTTT. Translated: CATTPGGGADTQYF.